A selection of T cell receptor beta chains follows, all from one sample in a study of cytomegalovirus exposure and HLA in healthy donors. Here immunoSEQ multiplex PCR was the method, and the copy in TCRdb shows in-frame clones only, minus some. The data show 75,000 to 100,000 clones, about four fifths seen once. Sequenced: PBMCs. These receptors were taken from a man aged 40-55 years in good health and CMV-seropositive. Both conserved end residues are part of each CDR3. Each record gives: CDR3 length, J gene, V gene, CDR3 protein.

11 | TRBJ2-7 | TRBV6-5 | CASSSRYEQYF
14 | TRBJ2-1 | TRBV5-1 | CASSLEPANNEQFF
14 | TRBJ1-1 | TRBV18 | CASSPTGGNTEAFF
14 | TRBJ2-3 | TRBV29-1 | CSVRWGEFTDTQYF
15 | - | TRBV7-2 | CASSRTRGAAYEQYF
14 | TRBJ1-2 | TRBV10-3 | CAISQEGSTDGYTF
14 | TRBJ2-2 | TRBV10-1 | CASSRGQNTGELFF
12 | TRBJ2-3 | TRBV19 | CASSIGRDTQYF
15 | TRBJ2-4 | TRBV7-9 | CASGLDGRTKNIQYF
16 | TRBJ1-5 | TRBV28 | CASNWDRLPSNQPQHF
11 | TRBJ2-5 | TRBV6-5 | CASSFGGTQYF
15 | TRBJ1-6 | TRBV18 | CASSLPGGDNSPLHF
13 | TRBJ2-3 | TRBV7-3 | CASSLAVLDTQYF
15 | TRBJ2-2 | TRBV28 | CASSYPAGGTGELFF
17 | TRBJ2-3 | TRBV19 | CASSGRGQGTPTDTQYF
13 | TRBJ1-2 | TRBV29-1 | CSVGRDTYYGYTF
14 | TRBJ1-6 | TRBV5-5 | CASSRDRDNSPLHF
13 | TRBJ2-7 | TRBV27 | CASTRGRDYEQYF
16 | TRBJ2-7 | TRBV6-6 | CASSSGRTGRGYEQYF
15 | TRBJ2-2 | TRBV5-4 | CASSPEVTSGGELFF
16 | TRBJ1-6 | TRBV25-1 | CASSAYSKQDNSPLHF
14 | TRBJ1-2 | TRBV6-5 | CASTGQGVSWGYTF
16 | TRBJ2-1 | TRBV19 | CASTPWGLAEYNEQFF
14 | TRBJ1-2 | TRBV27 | CASSQGGLNYGYTF
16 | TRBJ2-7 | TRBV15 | CATSRDLLAGAYEQYF
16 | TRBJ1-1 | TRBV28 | CASSLDRSNMNTEAFF
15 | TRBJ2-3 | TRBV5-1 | CASTLSGPSTDTQYF
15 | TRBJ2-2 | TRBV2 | CASRGTGTNTGELFF
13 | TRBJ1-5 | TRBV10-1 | CASSVGSNQPQHF
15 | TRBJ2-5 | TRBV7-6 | CASSLEPTGVETQYF
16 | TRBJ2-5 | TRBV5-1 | CASSLGDRGHQETQYF
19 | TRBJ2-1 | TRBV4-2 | CASSQVLGGLAHSYNEQFF
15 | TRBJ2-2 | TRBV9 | CASSVWSGGAGELFF
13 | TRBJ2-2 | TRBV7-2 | CASSLDRTGELFF
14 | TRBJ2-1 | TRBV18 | CASSPPAGNNEQFF
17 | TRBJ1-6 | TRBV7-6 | CASSPGNPGAYNSPLHF
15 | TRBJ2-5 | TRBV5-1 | CASSLGPGTKETQYF
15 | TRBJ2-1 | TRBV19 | CASSSGVPRGGEQFF
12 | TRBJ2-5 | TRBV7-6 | CASSFWRETQYF
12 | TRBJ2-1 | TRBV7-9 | CASSSLVNEQFF
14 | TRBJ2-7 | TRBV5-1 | CASSLIKTGVEQYF
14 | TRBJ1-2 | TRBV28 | CASSLSGGVYGYTF
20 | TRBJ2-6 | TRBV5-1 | CASSLEGLASYSSGANVLTF
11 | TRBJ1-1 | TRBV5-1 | CASSLDRLRIF
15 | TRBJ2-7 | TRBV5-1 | CASSLATGGAGEQYF
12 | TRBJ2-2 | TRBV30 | CASTGWTGELFF
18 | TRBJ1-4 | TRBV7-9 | CASSKRSKGAATNEKLFF
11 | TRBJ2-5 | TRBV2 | CASGRQETQYF
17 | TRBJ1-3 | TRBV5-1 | CASSLARGSFSGNTIYF
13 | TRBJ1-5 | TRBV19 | CASGTGGGQPQHF